This T cell receptor (beta chain) was sequenced for a study of beta chain features in type 1 diabetes. Overall study findings and caveats: Patients with type 1 diabetes showed fewer VDJ junction insertions and more deletions. Still unanswered here is whether HLA type influences TCRB rearrangement.

Sort purity for all populations was recorded as exceeding 98%. This CDR3 comprises 15 residues. V lost 2 bases and J lost 9, with 17 bases in between. CDR1 is MNHEY, CDR2 SVGAGI, per germline. For this clone: Antigen specificity is unknown.

Expressed TCRB transcripts got sequenced, as all isolated RNA was reverse transcribed. Measured with immunoSEQ multiplex PCR; TCRdb has only the in-frame clones, and not every one. The sample includes about 180,000 clones, around an eighth of them seen just once. V gene TRBV6-5 combines with J gene TRBJ2-4, with D tentatively TRBD2 (6 bases). The clonotype comes from a woman aged 18-30 years in good health. The sequenced sample was central memory CD4+ T cells from blood. The CDR3 region has the DNA TGTGCCAGCAGTTACCCCGGGGCGGGAACCGGCATTCAGTACTTC. This translates into CASSYPGAGTGIQYF.